This T cell receptor (beta chain) was identified during a study of beta chain features in type 1 diabetes. Study overall: Examination covered roughly 100,000,000 sorted cells spanning all samples. Study-level findings and limits: Reduced insertions and increased deletions marked VDJ junctions in type 1 diabetes patients. In all four CD4+ subsets, TCRB CDR3 length was significantly, moderately reduced in type 1 diabetes.

Staining for CD45RO/CCR7/CD25/CD127/CD95/CD27 allowed sorting of CD4+ naive, central memory, regulatory and stem cell-like memory cells. Germline lookup yields CDR1 PRHDT and CDR2 FYEKMQ (reference sequence). The CDR3 loop spans 13 amino acids. V shed 7 bases and J shed 7 bases, with 11 bases lying between them. All of the isolated RNA was reverse transcribed, so expressed TCRB transcripts were sequenced. Using immunoSEQ multiplex PCR, the repertoire was profiled, and TCRdb retains in-frame clones only, with some absent. The sample has about 660,000 clones, over 11% seen once. In this sample, this clone turned up a few times. No antigen is known for it.

This sequence originates from a young man with type 1 diabetes. The source material was naive CD4+ T cells from blood. V usage is TRBV13 and J usage is TRBJ1-6; D unclear. CDR3 sequence reads: CASTLSLNSPLHF. The CDR3, as DNA: TGTGCCAGCACCTTGTCACTGAATTCACCCCTCCACTTT.